Below, 25 T cell receptor beta chains from the same sample are listed, as sequenced in a study of early T cells in non-severe SARS-CoV-2 infection. TCRdb used MiXCR to reprocess the 5' RACE reads, holding one entry per CDR3 protein. The table records 80,000 or so distinct CDR3 sequences, approximately 10% of them present only once. The sample here was whole blood, taken at baseline. The receptors shown here come from an adult who was a healthcare worker with PCR-confirmed SARS-CoV-2 infection or an uninfected control (not recorded which).

The V call is TRBV29-1, the J call TRBJ1-1; D gene ambiguous. V was trimmed by 4 bases and J by 0 bases, leaving 6 bases between them. The CDR3 runs 12 residues. Germline CDR1 SQVTM, CDR2 ANQGSEA. CDR3 amino acids: CSVVPVNTEAFF. CDR3 coding DNA: TGCAGCGTTGTACCAGTGAACACTGAAGCTTTCTTT.

This clonotype was found many times. This rearrangement joins TRBV7-8 to TRBJ2-1; TRBD1 aligns across 9 bases. There are 14 residues in the CDR3. CDR1 SGHVS and CDR2 FQNEAQ come from the germline V gene. The junction had 10 bases not matched to a gene; V was cut back by 2 bases and J by 14 bases. CDR3 in DNA: TGTGCCAGCAGCTTAAACACAGGGGGCCACGAAGAGTTCTTC. Its translation: CASSLNTGGHEEFF.

The table lists this clonotype with a few counts. V usage is TRBV27 and J usage is TRBJ1-1, with D unresolved. V lost 2 bases, J lost 4 bases, and 8 bases lay in between. Germline lookup yields CDR1 MNHEY and CDR2 SMNVEV (reference sequence). The CDR3 covers 13 residues. Here the CDR3 DNA reads TGTGCCAGCAGTTTAAGATGGCTCACTGAAGCTTTCTTT. The encoded protein is CASSLRWLTEAFF.

Only a few counts were recorded for this clonotype. The V call is TRBV12-3 or TRBV12-4, the J call TRBJ1-6; D is unresolved. The CDR3 length is 16 residues. Trimming removed 3 bases from V and 0 bases from J, with 9 bases in between. This chain's CDR3 is CASSFGFSSYNSPLHF. The CDR3 bases are TGTGCCAGCAGTTTTGGCTTTAGCTCCTATAATTCACCCCTCCACTTT.

The chain employs TRBV7-2 and TRBJ1-2; no clear D gene. V was cut by 5 bases and J by 5 bases, with 6 bases left in between. The CDR3 contains 11 residues. Germline assignment: CDR1 SGHTA and CDR2 FQGNSA. Here the CDR3 reads CASSLMYGYTF. DNA for the CDR3: TGTGCCAGCAGCCTAATGTATGGCTACACCTTC.

V is TRBV12-3 or TRBV12-4 and J is TRBJ1-2, with a weak D call TRBD1 (5 bases). The V gene lost 7 bases and the J gene lost 2 bases, with 17 bases spanning the gap. This CDR3 region has 15 residues. Here the CDR3 DNA reads TGTGCCAGCACCCTTCAGGGATGGCAGAACTATGGCTACACCTTC. Protein sequence: CASTLQGWQNYGYTF.

This clonotype came up many times. The CDR3 loop reads CASRLYGTGANEKLFF. CDR3 nucleotide sequence: TGTGCCAGCAGGCTCTACGGGACAGGGGCTAATGAAAAACTGTTTTTT. This chain uses TRBV27 with TRBJ1-4, with 10 bases aligning to TRBD1. With 6 bases clipped from V and 3 bases from J, the junction kept 7 bases outside the gene matches. The CDR3 has 16 amino acids. CDR1 and CDR2 from the germline V gene are MNHEY and SMNVEV (reference sequence).

This clonotype was recorded at least ten times. The J gene is TRBJ1-6, the V gene TRBV7-8; 9 positions agree with TRBD1. CDR1 is SGHVS and CDR2 is FQNEAQ in the germline V gene. The CDR3 contains 15 residues. With 2 bases clipped from V and 6 bases from J, the junction kept 2 bases outside the gene matches. CDR3 sequence: CASSLRTGVNSPLHF. The CDR3, as DNA: TGTGCCAGCAGCTTACGGACAGGGGTTAATTCACCCCTCCACTTT.

The genes are TRBV7-6 and TRBJ1-1; possibly TRBD1 for D (6 bases). The CDR3 loop spans 15 amino acids. V was trimmed by 5 bases and J by 2 bases, leaving 15 bases between them. Looked up from germline, CDR1 is SGHVS and CDR2 is FNYEAQ. Written as DNA, the CDR3 is TGTGCCAGCAGCCTCCATCAGGGGCCCAACACTGAAGCTTTCTTT. It yields the protein CASSLHQGPNTEAFF.

This CDR3 is CASSFRQNTEAFF. The CDR3 DNA reads TGTGCCAGCAGTTTCCGGCAGAACACTGAAGCTTTCTTT. The chain has TRBV12-3 or TRBV12-4 and TRBJ1-1; unclear D gene. Trimming removed 3 bases at V and 1 base at J, with 6 bases between. The CDR3 spans 13 residues.

This chain connects TRBV6-6 to TRBJ1-1; D might be TRBD1 (5 bases). Germline V gene lookup returns CDR1 MNHNY and CDR2 SVGAGI (reference sequence). V was pared by 7 bases and J by 5 bases, with 11 bases between. The CDR3 sequence is 12 residues long. The CDR3 is CASTVGVTEAFF. The CDR3 nucleotides are TGTGCCAGCACCGTAGGGGTAACTGAAGCTTTCTTT.

This clonotype was seen a few times. The chain recombines TRBV18 with TRBJ2-3; 7 bases map to TRBD2. The length of the CDR3 is 17 residues. Germline V gene lookup returns CDR1 KGHSH and CDR2 LQKENI. V dropped 3 bases and J dropped 1; count of bases not matched to a gene: 10. The chain's CDR3 is CASSPHASRGCTDTQYF. The CDR3, as DNA: TGTGCCAGCTCACCCCACGCGTCGCGGGGGTGCACAGATACGCAGTATTTT. The whole variable domain, remainder taken from reference TRBV18 and TRBJ2-3, is NAGVMQNPRHLVRRRGQEARLRCSPMKGHSHVYWYRQLPEEGLKFMVYLQKENIIDESGMPKERFSAEFPKEGPSILRIQQVVRGDSAAYFCASSPHASRGCTDTQYFGPGTRLTVL.

The chain carries TRBV7-2 and TRBJ2-3; 11 bases are a match to TRBD2. V shed 7 bases and J 5 bases; nucleotides not matched to a gene: 2. Per germline, CDR1 SGHTA and CDR2 FQGNSA. The length of the CDR3 is 13 residues. CDR3 nucleotides: TGTGCCAGCAAACTAGCGGGGGTAGATACGCAGTATTTT. The encoded protein is CASKLAGVDTQYF.

This clonotype was counted at least ten times. The V gene is TRBV28, the J gene TRBJ1-4, with D possibly being TRBD1 (6 bases). The CDR3 spans 14 residues. V lost 5 bases and J 6 bases, leaving 13 bases between the germline ends. Looked up from germline, CDR1 is MDHEN and CDR2 is SYDVKM. CDR3: CASSPWGGDEKLFF. The CDR3 region has the DNA TGTGCCAGCAGTCCCTGGGGGGGCGATGAAAAACTGTTTTTT.

This clonotype came up many times. The CDR3 DNA reads TGCGCCAGCAGCCGCCAAACTGGCTCTGGAAACACCATATATTTT. This translates into CASSRQTGSGNTIYF. The chain is built from TRBV5-1 and TRBJ1-3, with unresolved D. The CDR3 has 15 residues. V was shortened by 4 bases and J by 0 bases, with 11 bases between the two germline ends. Germline-derived CDR1 and CDR2 are SGHRS and YFSETQ.

This clonotype showed up many times. The V call is TRBV2, the J call TRBJ1-5; D gene uncertain. V was clipped by 7 bases and J by 6 bases, with 10 bases between them. The CDR3 contains 12 residues. Germline CDR1 and CDR2: SNHLY and FYNNEI. The CDR3, as DNA: TGTGCCAGCAACCCCACTGGTCAGCCCCAGCATTTT. The encoded protein is CASNPTGQPQHF.

The table lists this clonotype with a few counts. The CDR3 region is CSVEGSHEAFF. The CDR3 region has the DNA TGCAGCGTTGAAGGCAGCCATGAAGCTTTCTTT. V gene TRBV29-1 combines with J gene TRBJ1-1; D remains unclear. V was clipped by 1 base and J by 7 bases, with 7 bases between them. The CDR3 loop spans 11 amino acids. The germline V gene encodes CDR1 SQVTM and CDR2 ANQGSEA.

The chain joins TRBV25-1 to TRBJ1-4, with TRBD1 as a possible D gene (6 bases). V was trimmed by 9 bases and J by 4 bases, leaving 18 bases between them. The CDR3 contains 15 residues. Germline CDR1 reads MGHDK; CDR2 reads SYGVNS. For the CDR3, the DNA is TGTGCCAGTGAGCCTGTGGGGGCCCGTAATGAAAAACTGTTTTTT. Residues: CASEPVGARNEKLFF.

With respect to this clonotype: One end of the junction fails to match germline, which may point to a read error. The chain has TRBV11-2 and TRBJ2-5; D remains unclear. Germline V gene data show CDR1 as SGHAT and CDR2 as FQNNGV. The CDR3 contains 13 residues. The CDR3: CASSSRLQETQHF. CDR3 DNA sequence: TGTGCCAGCAGTTCCAGACTCCAAGAGACCCAGCACTTC.

This clonotype was counted a few times. The chain recombines TRBV2 with TRBJ1-1; tentative D call: TRBD1 (6 bases). Germline CDR1 SNHLY, CDR2 FYNNEI. This CDR3 is 13 amino acids long. V was clipped by 8 bases and J by 2 bases, with 12 bases between them. CDR3 in DNA: TGTGCCAGCGAGTACAGGGATAACACTGAAGCTTTCTTT. It translates to CASEYRDNTEAFF.

This clonotype has a handful of counts. J is TRBJ2-5 and V is TRBV30; TRBD1 is a possible D gene (5 bases). Trimming pared 0 bases from V and 5 bases from J, leaving 25 bases between. The CDR3 has 18 residues. Germline values: CDR1 GTSNPN, CDR2 SVGIG (reference sequence). DNA for the CDR3: TGTGCCTGGAGTGTACAACCGGAATTTGTGGAATGGGGCGAGACCCAGTACTTC. This encodes CAWSVQPEFVEWGETQYF.

The genes are TRBV5-5 and TRBJ2-4; tentatively, D is TRBD1 or TRBD2 (5 bases each). Germline V gene sequence: CDR1 SGHKS, CDR2 YYEKEE (reference sequence). Trimming cost V 3 bases and J 0 bases, with 13 bases left between them. The CDR3 spans 16 residues. Here the CDR3 reads CASSSGRILAKNIQYF. DNA for the CDR3: TGTGCCAGCAGCTCAGGGAGAATACTAGCCAAAAACATTCAGTACTTC. Full variable domain (outside the CDR3, taken from reference TRBV5-5 and TRBJ2-4): DAGVTQSPTHLIKTRGQQVTLRCSPISGHKSVSWYQQVLGQGPQFIFQYYEKEERGRGNFPDRFSARQFPNYSSELNVNALLLGDSALYLCASSSGRILAKNIQYFGAGTRLSVL.

The genes are TRBV6-2 or TRBV6-3 and TRBJ1-1; no clear D gene. The V end was cut by 5 bases, the J end by 0 bases, with 13 bases between. The CDR3 contains 15 residues. Germline V gene sequence: CDR1 MNHEY, CDR2 SVGEGT. CDR3 region: CASSDARFLNTEAFF. CDR3 DNA sequence: TGTGCCAGCAGTGACGCGCGGTTTTTGAACACTGAAGCTTTCTTT.

This CDR3 is CASSDRVSEAFF. The CDR3 region has the DNA TGTGCCAGCAGTGATCGGGTATCTGAAGCTTTCTTT. This rearrangement joins TRBV25-1 to TRBJ1-1; D call uncertain. The CDR3 length is 12 residues. Germline assignment: CDR1 MGHDK and CDR2 SYGVNS. V gave up 3 bases and J gave up 6 bases, with 8 bases separating them.

This clonotype was recorded at least ten times. The rearrangement joins TRBV12-3 or TRBV12-4 to TRBJ1-4; D ambiguous. The CDR3 covers 17 residues. Trimming left V 1 base short and J 5 bases short, with 17 bases between. The CDR3 is CASSLGSGFGGNEKLFF. CDR3 bases: TGTGCCAGCAGTTTAGGATCCGGGTTCGGTGGAAATGAAAAACTGTTTTTT.